These T cell receptor beta chains were read from a single sample in a study of T cell changes during pregnancy in multiple sclerosis. Data came from immunoSEQ multiplex PCR; TCRdb stores just in-frame clones and leaves some out. In the table there are roughly 100,000 clones, about 90% of which are singletons. Here the sequenced sample was peripheral blood, taken before pregnancy. Receptors originate from a female donor with multiple sclerosis, enrolled in a pregnancy study. CDR3s include the opening cysteine and the closing phenylalanine or tryptophan. A D gene is named only where the DNA matches it firmly. Part of the rows lack a size; the others show once, few, many or a class for expanded clones.

abundance	v_gene	j_gene	len	d_gene	CDR3nt	CDR3aa
-	TRBV7-2	TRBJ1-1	12	-	TGTGCCAGCAGCTTCCAGAACACTGAAGCTTTCTTT	CASSFQNTEAFF
-	TRBV21-1	TRBJ2-1	15	-	TGTGCCAGCAACCACAGGGTTAGCTCCTACAATGAGCAGTTCTTC	CASNHRVSSYNEQFF
once	TRBV18	TRBJ2-2	14	-	TGTGCCAGCTCACCATTTCGGGACACCGGGGAGCTGTTTTTT	CASSPFRDTGELFF
-	TRBV6-5	TRBJ2-7	14	-	TGTGCCAGCAGTCCTACCGCCGTCAGGGAAGAGCAGTACTTC	CASSPTAVREEQYF
-	TRBV6-6	TRBJ2-5	13	-	TGTGCCAGCAGTTACCAGAAACAAGAGACCCAGTACTTC	CASSYQKQETQYF
-	TRBV6-5	TRBJ1-2	13	-	TGTGCCAGCAGTTACGGCGGGGGTTATGGCTACACCTTC	CASSYGGGYGYTF
-	TRBV29-1	TRBJ2-7	18	TRBD2	TGCAGCGTTCGCGGACAGGGACCTAGCGGGAGCGGGTTGAACGAGCAGTACTTC	CSVRGQGPSGSGLNEQYF
-	TRBV29-1	TRBJ1-1	11	-	TGCAGCGCTATCGCGGTGTTTGAAGCTTTCTTT	CSAIAVFEAFF
-	TRBV21-1	TRBJ1-4	20	-	TGTGCCAGCAGCAACCCACAGGGGGCTTTATATTTCGGCACTAATGAAAAACTGTTTTTT	CASSNPQGALYFGTNEKLFF
-	TRBV5-1	TRBJ1-5	15	-	TGCGCCAGCAGCTTGGCCGGGGAGGGCAATCAGCCCCAGCATTTT	CASSLAGEGNQPQHF
-	TRBV15	TRBJ2-7	13	-	TGTGCCACCAGCAGAGATTTCGGGGGCGAGCAGTACTTC	CATSRDFGGEQYF
-	TRBV27	TRBJ2-3	10	-	TGTGCCAGTCTCACAGATACGCAGTATTTT	CASLTDTQYF
-	TRBV6-1	TRBJ2-1	13	-	TGTGCCAGCAGGACGGCGGGGGCCAATGAGCAGTTCTTC	CASRTAGANEQFF
-	TRBV6-5	TRBJ2-7	16	TRBD1	TGTGCCAGCAGTTACCTAGCCGGGGACAGACTCTACGAGCAGTACTTC	CASSYLAGDRLYEQYF
once	TRBV6-6	TRBJ2-7	12	-	TGTGCCAGCAGCCTCTCAGGGTACGAGCAGTACTTC	CASSLSGYEQYF
-	TRBV1	TRBJ2-1	17	-	TGCACCAGCAGCCAACCCTGGCGGGGGGACCTCTACAATGAGCAGTTCTTC	CTSSQPWRGDLYNEQFF
once	TRBV11-3	TRBJ2-2	14	-	TGTGCCAGCAGCTTCACGGGAGCGGACGGGGAGCTGTTTTTT	CASSFTGADGELFF
-	TRBV28	TRBJ2-4	15	TRBD2	TGTGCCAGCGGACTAGCGGACCCAGCCAAAAACATTCAGTACTTC	CASGLADPAKNIQYF
-	TRBV7-9	TRBJ2-1	18	TRBD2	TGTGCCAGCAGCTTAGTTGGTGTACTAGCGGGAGACTACAATGAGCAGTTCTTC	CASSLVGVLAGDYNEQFF
-	TRBV9	TRBJ2-1	15	TRBD2	TGTGCCAGCAGCGTAGGACTAGCGGGTATGAATGAGCAGTTCTTC	CASSVGLAGMNEQFF
-	TRBV5-1	TRBJ1-4	16	TRBD1	TGCGCCAGCAGCTTGGCCGTCTCTACAGGGGCTGAAAAACTGTTTTTT	CASSLAVSTGAEKLFF
-	TRBV7-9	TRBJ2-2	13	-	TGTGCCTTCGACAGGGCGGGAACCGGGGAGCTGTTTTTT	CAFDRAGTGELFF
-	TRBV27	TRBJ1-2	17	TRBD1	TGTGCCAGCAGCTTAGAACCAGGGGGCGATAGAAACGCTGGCTACACCTTC	CASSLEPGGDRNAGYTF
-	TRBV18	TRBJ1-1	14	TRBD1	TGTGCCAGCTCACGAGCAGGGGGCAACACTGAAGCTTTCTTT	CASSRAGGNTEAFF